This is a list of T cell receptor beta chains from one sample in a study of coeliac disease. Some clones are missing from TCRdb's copy, which holds only in-frame ones; the method was immunoSEQ multiplex PCR. The sample contains about 1,700 clones, approximately 70% of which appear only once. Sequencing was performed on lymphocytes from the gut lamina propria. All receptors come from a human donor without celiac disease. The CDR3 runs from the conserved cysteine through the conserved F or W.

V gene	J gene	CDR3 protein
TRBV28	TRBJ2-5	CASSAGDLETQYF
TRBV28	TRBJ1-2	CASTLTAEDGGYTF
TRBV5-1	TRBJ2-5	CASSLVAEETQYF
TRBV10-3	TRBJ2-5	CAIRRDRETQYF
TRBV28	TRBJ2-7	CASSSHKDRGYEQYF
TRBV7-6	TRBJ2-1	CASSISGLAGSNEQFF
TRBV28	TRBJ1-1	CASSPLYEGDTEAFF
TRBV12-5	TRBJ2-1	CASGNSRTSGGYEQFF
TRBV19	TRBJ2-3	CASRQKGVADTQYF
TRBV5-1	TRBJ2-5	CASWRTSGSQETQYF
TRBV19	TRBJ2-3	CASSGGLARTDTQYF
TRBV10-3	TRBJ2-1	CAMRGLAHEQFF
TRBV7-8	TRBJ2-1	CASSPYTSGSYNEQFF
TRBV2	TRBJ2-3	CAEGGGGTDTQYF
TRBV21-1	TRBJ1-2	CASIKGAYGYTF
TRBV7-6	TRBJ1-2	CASSLVETGGADGYTF
TRBV4-2	TRBJ2-5	CASSQDRSGRTQYF
TRBV10-3	TRBJ2-7	CAISGTSGPTSYEQYF
TRBV20-1	TRBJ2-1	CSARSDEQFF
TRBV30	TRBJ2-1	CAWGTAGTFPYNEQFF
TRBV2	TRBJ1-2	CASSDRTGFGYTF
TRBV7-2	TRBJ2-7	CASSLARSSLRAYEQYF
TRBV7-9	TRBJ2-5	CASSWDRGQETQYF
TRBV19	TRBJ2-1	CASSILASGMLNNEQFF
TRBV7-8	TRBJ1-5	CASREQGAGNQPQHF
TRBV9	TRBJ2-5	CASSVFEGTLETQYF
TRBV27	TRBJ1-5	CASSSIGQGKRHF
TRBV29-1	TRBJ2-6	CSPIGPIRGAGANVLTF
TRBV6-1	TRBJ2-7	CASSARDRAAYEQYF
TRBV6-6	TRBJ2-4	CASSPGLAKNIQYF
TRBV7-9	TRBJ2-7	CASSLRDEQYF
TRBV5-1	TRBJ2-1	CASSLGLAAYSRGEQFF
TRBV11-2	TRBJ2-7	CASSLIRSTGTGVYEQYF
TRBV7-2	TRBJ2-1	CASSPSLAANEQFF
TRBV11-2	TRBJ2-3	CASSRTGGAADTQYF
TRBV7-2	TRBJ1-2	CASSASGTGSYGYTF
TRBV19	TRBJ2-2	CASSPGTTNTGELFF
TRBV11-1	TRBJ2-7	CASSSPGQGYEQYF
TRBV27	TRBJ2-1	CASSSRWGQGTYNEQFF
TRBV28	TRBJ1-1	CASSLSSDIPRNTEAFF
TRBV21-1	TRBJ2-1	CASRVRLATPSDNEQFF
TRBV27	TRBJ2-5	CASSLIGRLAGVWETQYF
TRBV2	TRBJ2-5	CASSRDSQETQYF
TRBV6-4	TRBJ1-4	CASSFRTGSRGNEKLFF
TRBV10-3	TRBJ2-7	CAISESGIGGKGQYF
TRBV30	TRBJ1-5	CAWSGAINQPQHF